Listed below are T cell receptor beta chains from one sample, sequenced in a study of T cell repertoires in cytomegalovirus infection. MiXCR, applied by TCRdb to the reads, yields one record per CDR3 protein. The data contain a few hundred thousand distinct CDR3 sequences, under 45% of them singletons. No antigen has been identified for these receptors. Sequencing was performed on cultured PBMCs, taken from culture after CMV antigen stimulation. These receptors were taken from a human donor in good health (CMV status not recorded). Some clones in this sample may be carry-over from other donors' samples. CDR3s include the opening cysteine and the closing phenylalanine or tryptophan. A D gene is named only where the DNA matches it firmly. The size of a clone is reported for some rows only, either as once, few or many, or as a class for expanded clones.

D: .; size: .; J: TRBJ1-2; V: TRBV28; CDR3: CASSLSGYNYGYTF; DNA: TGTGCCAGCAGTTTATCAGGGTACAACTATGGCTACACCTTC
D: .; size: .; J: TRBJ1-6; V: TRBV20-1; CDR3: CSAYGLGRNSPLHF; DNA: TGCAGTGCTTACGGACTGGGACGAAATTCACCCCTCCACTTT
D: TRBD1; size: .; J: TRBJ1-4; V: TRBV20-1; CDR3: CSAPTGEREKLFF; DNA: TGCAGTGCTCCGACAGGGGAGAGAGAAAAACTGTTTTTT
D: TRBD1; size: .; J: TRBJ2-2; V: TRBV20-1; CDR3: CSARPIWRTGVAGELFF; DNA: TGCAGTGCTAGACCAATCTGGCGGACAGGGGTTGCCGGGGAGCTGTTTTTT
D: TRBD1; size: few; J: TRBJ1-2; V: TRBV7-9; CDR3: CASSLAWGQGDGYTF; DNA: TGTGCCAGCAGCTTAGCGTGGGGACAGGGGGATGGCTACACCTTC
D: TRBD1; size: .; J: TRBJ1-2; V: TRBV4-3; CDR3: CASSQERQGYGYTF; DNA: TGCGCCAGCAGCCAAGAGAGACAGGGGTATGGCTACACCTTC
D: .; size: .; J: TRBJ1-5; V: TRBV19; CDR3: CASSPSPDRGNQPQHF; DNA: TGTGCCAGTAGTCCCTCCCCGGACAGAGGAAATCAGCCCCAGCATTTT
D: TRBD1; size: many; J: TRBJ2-5; V: TRBV7-2; CDR3: CASSLSPILYGTGTQETQYF; DNA: TGTGCCAGCAGCCTTTCCCCTATTTTATACGGGACAGGGACGCAAGAGACCCAGTACTTC
D: .; size: few; J: TRBJ2-7; V: TRBV6-1; CDR3: CASWASGTYEQYF; DNA: TGTGCCAGCTGGGCTAGTGGCACCTACGAGCAGTACTTC
D: .; size: few; J: TRBJ1-6; V: TRBV6-2/TRBV6-3; CDR3: CASTSVGTLHF; DNA: TGTGCCAGCACTTCAGTGGGGACCCTCCACTTT
D: TRBD2; size: few; J: TRBJ2-7; V: TRBV10-3; CDR3: CAISELGTSGRAPEQYF; DNA: TGTGCCATCAGTGAGTTAGGGACTAGCGGGAGGGCACCCGAGCAGTACTTC
D: TRBD2; size: many; J: TRBJ2-7; V: TRBV6-1; CDR3: CASRSGTSRAEQYF; DNA: TGTGCCAGCAGATCCGGGACTAGTCGAGCGGAGCAGTACTTC
D: .; size: .; J: TRBJ1-4; V: TRBV2; CDR3: CAGRESGRRSEKLFF; DNA: TGTGCCGGAAGGGAGTCAGGGCGAAGAAGTGAAAAACTGTTTTTT
D: .; size: .; J: TRBJ2-3; V: TRBV27; CDR3: CASSLRGGEDTQYF; DNA: TGTGCCAGCAGCCTGCGGGGCGGGGAAGATACGCAGTATTTT
D: TRBD1; size: .; J: TRBJ2-7; V: TRBV19; CDR3: CASSRDRTSYEQYF; DNA: TGTGCCAGTAGCCGGGACAGGACATCCTACGAGCAGTACTTC
D: .; size: .; J: TRBJ2-7; V: TRBV2; CDR3: CASSEDWELQEYEQYF; DNA: TGTGCCAGCAGTGAAGATTGGGAGTTACAGGAATACGAGCAGTACTTC
D: TRBD2; size: few; J: TRBJ2-3; V: TRBV7-2; CDR3: CASSPTGLATSTDTQYF; DNA: TGTGCCAGCAGCCCGACGGGACTAGCGACTAGCACAGATACGCAGTATTTT
D: .; size: few; J: TRBJ2-5; V: TRBV7-8; CDR3: CASSLQTTGLWLETQYF; DNA: TGTGCCAGCAGCTTACAAACTACGGGCCTTTGGCTAGAGACCCAGTACTTC
D: .; size: .; J: TRBJ2-2; V: TRBV7-2; CDR3: CASSALSTGELFF; DNA: TGTGCCAGCAGCGCCCTCAGCACCGGGGAGCTGTTTTTT
D: TRBD1; size: many; J: TRBJ2-5; V: TRBV7-2; CDR3: CASSPGQGNQETQYF; DNA: TGTGCCAGCAGCCCGGGACAGGGAAATCAAGAGACCCAGTACTTC
D: TRBD2; size: few; J: TRBJ2-1; V: TRBV7-9; CDR3: CASSLDTSGSYNEQFF; DNA: TGTGCCAGCAGCTTAGATACTAGCGGTTCCTACAATGAGCAGTTCTTC
D: TRBD2; size: .; J: TRBJ2-1; V: TRBV7-2; CDR3: CASSSSPGTSGFF; DNA: TGTGCCAGCAGCTCCTCCCCCGGGACTAGTGGGTTCTTC
D: TRBD1; size: .; J: TRBJ2-3; V: TRBV6-2/TRBV6-3; CDR3: CASRTLLRQGKDTQYF; DNA: TGTGCCAGCAGAACCCTCTTAAGACAGGGAAAGGATACGCAGTATTTT
D: .; size: .; J: TRBJ2-2; V: TRBV7-2; CDR3: CASSSYGTMAGELFF; DNA: TGTGCCAGCAGCTCCTACGGGACAATGGCCGGGGAGCTGTTTTTT
D: .; size: .; J: TRBJ2-1; V: TRBV20-1; CDR3: CSAPKGGVAYNEQFF; DNA: TGCAGTGCTCCCAAAGGTGGGGTAGCCTACAATGAGCAGTTCTTC
D: .; size: .; J: TRBJ2-1; V: TRBV7-6; CDR3: CASSPAIGGRNEQFF; DNA: TGTGCCAGCAGTCCGGCCATCGGAGGGCGGAATGAGCAGTTCTTC
D: .; size: few; J: TRBJ2-3; V: TRBV11-2; CDR3: CASSLDSRGDTQYF; DNA: TGTGCCAGCAGCTTAGATTCGAGGGGAGATACGCAGTATTTT
D: .; size: once; J: TRBJ1-2; V: TRBV9; CDR3: CASSVIPDRSLYGYTF; DNA: TGTGCCAGCAGCGTCATCCCTGACAGAAGCCTCTATGGCTACACCTTC
D: TRBD1; size: many; J: TRBJ2-5; V: TRBV12-3/TRBV12-4; CDR3: CASSPGQGQETQYF; DNA: TGTGCCAGCAGTCCCGGACAGGGACAAGAGACCCAGTACTTC
D: .; size: few; J: TRBJ1-2; V: TRBV6-1; CDR3: CASSWGSGYFNYGYTF; DNA: TGTGCCAGCAGCTGGGGGTCAGGGTATTTTAACTATGGCTACACCTTC
D: .; size: .; J: TRBJ2-7; V: TRBV4-2; CDR3: CASSQDGGEGMYEQYF; DNA: TGTGCCAGCAGCCAAGATGGGGGAGAGGGAATGTACGAGCAGTACTTC
D: .; size: once; J: TRBJ1-6; V: TRBV28; CDR3: CASSSPGEGPLVSPLHF; DNA: TGTGCCAGCAGTTCCCCCGGGGAGGGGCCGCTCGTTTCACCCCTCCACTTT
D: .; size: .; J: TRBJ1-1; V: TRBV9; CDR3: CASSVEPQRSEAFF; DNA: TGTGCCAGCAGCGTAGAGCCCCAACGCTCTGAAGCTTTCTTT
D: .; size: .; J: TRBJ1-1; V: TRBV20-1; CDR3: CSASMGGAVTEAFF; DNA: TGCAGTGCTAGTATGGGGGGCGCAGTTACTGAAGCTTTCTTT
D: .; size: .; J: TRBJ2-5; V: TRBV12-3/TRBV12-4; CDR3: CASSLARYQETQYF; DNA: TGTGCCAGCAGTCTAGCGAGGTACCAAGAGACCCAGTACTTC
D: TRBD2; size: few; J: TRBJ2-1; V: TRBV7-2; CDR3: CASSLAVGAGDEQFF; DNA: TGTGCCAGCAGCTTAGCGGTCGGGGCGGGGGATGAGCAGTTCTTC
D: .; size: many; J: TRBJ2-5; V: TRBV11-1; CDR3: CASSFGPRETQYF; DNA: TGTGCCAGCAGCTTTGGACCCAGGGAGACCCAGTACTTC
D: TRBD1; size: few; J: TRBJ2-7; V: TRBV10-3; CDR3: CAISRQGGENEQYF; DNA: TGTGCCATCAGCAGACAGGGGGGTGAGAACGAGCAGTACTTC
D: TRBD2; size: .; J: TRBJ2-3; V: TRBV7-9; CDR3: CASSLVARGSTDTQYF; DNA: TGTGCCAGCAGCTTAGTAGCGCGGGGGAGCACAGATACGCAGTATTTT
D: .; size: .; J: TRBJ2-7; V: TRBV20-1; CDR3: CSAKAAAYEQYF; DNA: TGCAGCGCGAAGGCGGCGGCCTACGAGCAGTACTTC
D: TRBD2; size: .; J: TRBJ2-5; V: TRBV15; CDR3: CATSRVRWGGETQYF; DNA: TGTGCCACCAGCAGAGTGCGTTGGGGAGGGGAGACCCAGTACTTC
D: TRBD2; size: .; J: TRBJ2-1; V: TRBV6-6; CDR3: CASSYVPGGYNEQFF; DNA: TGTGCCAGCAGTTACGTCCCGGGGGGCTACAATGAGCAGTTCTTC
D: TRBD1; size: few; J: TRBJ1-5; V: TRBV7-8; CDR3: CASSLYRGLGQPQHF; DNA: TGTGCCAGCAGCTTGTACAGGGGGCTAGGGCAGCCCCAGCATTTT
D: TRBD2; size: once; J: TRBJ2-1; V: TRBV20-1; CDR3: CSARSGTSLSNEQFF; DNA: TGCAGTGCTAGGTCCGGGACTAGCCTATCCAATGAGCAGTTCTTC
D: .; size: few; J: TRBJ1-5; V: TRBV12-3/TRBV12-4; CDR3: CASSLVFSRGSNQPQHF; DNA: TGTGCCAGCAGTTTAGTCTTTTCCAGGGGTAGCAATCAGCCCCAGCATTTT
D: TRBD1; size: .; J: TRBJ1-5; V: TRBV2; CDR3: CASSATGVDQPQHF; DNA: TGTGCCAGCAGTGCCACAGGGGTAGATCAGCCCCAGCATTTT
D: TRBD1; size: .; J: TRBJ2-7; V: TRBV6-1; CDR3: CASSVGQGGPVWQYF; DNA: TGTGCCAGCAGTGTCGGACAGGGAGGCCCGGTGTGGCAGTACTTC
D: TRBD1; size: few; J: TRBJ2-4; V: TRBV6-2/TRBV6-3; CDR3: CASIEGQGFLLAKNIQYF; DNA: TGTGCCAGCATCGAGGGACAGGGATTTCTCCTAGCCAAAAACATTCAGTACTTC
D: .; size: .; J: TRBJ1-5; V: TRBV4-3; CDR3: CASSQERRQPQHF; DNA: TGCGCCAGCAGCCAAGAGAGGCGTCAGCCCCAGCATTTT
D: TRBD1; size: .; J: TRBJ2-2; V: TRBV19; CDR3: CASSIGQANTGELFF; DNA: TGTGCCAGTAGTATTGGACAGGCTAACACCGGGGAGCTGTTTTTT
D: TRBD1; size: few; J: TRBJ2-1; V: TRBV7-8; CDR3: CASQGTGSYNEQFF; DNA: TGTGCCAGCCAAGGGACAGGGTCCTACAATGAGCAGTTCTTC
D: .; size: once; J: TRBJ1-3; V: TRBV5-5; CDR3: CASSYYENFRVGNTIYF; DNA: TGTGCCAGCAGCTATTACGAAAATTTTCGCGTTGGAAACACCATATATTTT
D: .; size: .; J: TRBJ2-1; V: TRBV7-2; CDR3: CASSRQGGLSHNNEQFF; DNA: TGTGCCAGCAGTCGCCAAGGAGGACTGTCACACAACAATGAGCAGTTCTTC
D: .; size: few; J: TRBJ2-2; V: TRBV7-2; CDR3: CASSFSSDGELFF; DNA: TGTGCCAGCAGCTTCTCCAGCGACGGGGAGCTGTTTTTT
D: TRBD2; size: .; J: TRBJ2-1; V: TRBV12-3/TRBV12-4; CDR3: CASSSSNGTSGAYNEQFF; DNA: TGTGCCAGCAGCTCCAGCAACGGGACTAGCGGCGCCTACAATGAGCAGTTCTTC
D: .; size: few; J: TRBJ1-3; V: TRBV7-2; CDR3: CASSLAPAQDTIYF; DNA: TGTGCCAGCAGCTTAGCTCCGGCCCAGGACACCATATATTTT
D: .; size: .; J: TRBJ2-7; V: TRBV7-8; CDR3: CASTSGMGVQYF; DNA: TGTGCCAGCACCTCCGGGATGGGTGTGCAGTACTTC